This passage covers 26 T cell receptor beta chains from one sample sequenced in a study of human T cells and chemical hapten exposure. TCRdb re-derived calls from the RACE reads in MiXCR, one entry per CDR3 protein. The table includes around 150,000 distinct CDR3 sequences, more than 14% detected once. Time point defined: patch test 1, 2 weeks after DPC sensitization. The sample's treatment: therapeutic diphenylcyclopropenone sensitization with weekly scalp DPC. Here the sequenced sample was whole blood, taken in connection with sensitization to the hapten diphenylcyclopropenone (DPC). The receptors here all came from a woman in her thirties with alopecia areata. Some clones in this sample may be carry-over from other donors' samples.

This clonotype was observed at least ten times. The V gene is TRBV2, the J gene TRBJ1-1; D perhaps matches TRBD1 (5 bases). V shed 6 bases and J shed 6 bases, with 17 bases lying between them. In germline, CDR1 is SNHLY, CDR2 FYNNEI. CDR3 length equals 14 residues. The CDR3 protein is CASSSGGTTAEAFF. CDR3 sequence (DNA): TGTGCCAGCAGCTCTGGAGGGACGACAGCTGAAGCTTTCTTT. Combining the CDR3 with reference TRBV2 and TRBJ1-1 gives the whole variable domain EPEVTQTPSHQVTQMGQEVILRCVPISNHLYFYWYRQILGQKVEFLVSFYNNEISEKSEIFDDQFSVERPDGSNFTLKIRSTKLEDSAMYFCASSSGGTTAEAFFGQGTRLTVV.

V usage is TRBV15 and J usage is TRBJ2-6; D not certain. V lost 0 bases and J 5 bases, leaving 5 bases between the germline ends. Germline values: CDR1 LNHNV, CDR2 YYDKDF (reference sequence). There are 14 residues in the CDR3. The CDR3 DNA follows: TGTGCCACCAGCAGAGATCGCTGGGCCAACGTCCTGACTTTC. As protein: CATSRDRWANVLTF.

The chain links TRBV10-3 to TRBJ1-1, with 8 bases fitting TRBD1. This CDR3 is built from 15 residues. V was clipped by 4 bases and J by 0 bases; unmatched bases: 4. The germline V gene encodes CDR1 ENHRY and CDR2 SYGVKD. The DNA of the CDR3 is TGTGCCATCAGTGCAGGACAGGGTATGAACACTGAAGCTTTCTTT. Translated: CAISAGQGMNTEAFF.

This sequence joins TRBV19 and TRBJ1-6, with a possible D match to TRBD1 (5 bases). Germline-derived CDR1 and CDR2 are LNHDA and SQIVND (reference sequence). Deletions cut 5 bases from V and 10 bases from J, with 12 bases between. The CDR3 loop spans 13 amino acids. The CDR3 DNA reads TGTGCCAGTAGTCCCCCGGGGGACTCACCCCTCCACTTT. Amino acid sequence: CASSPPGDSPLHF. The complete variable domain, with remaining parts taken from reference TRBV19 and TRBJ1-6, reads DGGITQSPKYLFRKEGQNVTLSCEQNLNHDAMYWYRQDPGQGLRLIYYSQIVNDFQKGDIAEGYSVSREKKESFPLTVTSAQKNPTAFYLCASSPPGDSPLHFGNGTRLTVT.

This clonotype was counted between two and nine times. The gene calls are TRBV6-2 or TRBV6-3 and TRBJ1-6; no reliable D call. Germline V CDR1 and CDR2: MNHEY, SVGEGT. Trimming removed 4 bases at V and 3 bases at J, with 10 bases between. The CDR3 length is 15 residues. For the CDR3, the DNA is TGTGCCAGCAGTTCGTCGGAGATCTATAATTCACCCCTCCACTTT. Amino acids: CASSSSEIYNSPLHF.

This clonotype occurred a few times. This chain links TRBV11-2 with TRBJ2-1, with D hard to call. Germline lookup yields CDR1 SGHAT and CDR2 FQNNGV. The CDR3 is 15 amino acids. Deletions cut 1 base from V and 10 bases from J, with 17 bases between. CDR3 nucleotides: TGTGCCAGCAGCTTAGTGGGAACCATACGGCGGGAGCAGTTCTTC. Its translation is CASSLVGTIRREQFF.

The chain recombines TRBV7-9 with TRBJ1-1; D unclear. The germline gives CDR1 SEHNR, CDR2 FQNEAQ (reference sequence). This CDR3 contains 14 residues. V was pared by 4 bases and J by 4 bases, with 13 bases between. CDR3 sequence reads: CASSSAPESTEAFF. In DNA, the CDR3 is TGTGCCAGCAGCTCCGCCCCCGAGTCCACTGAAGCTTTCTTT.

This clonotype came up a few times. This chain connects TRBV7-9 to TRBJ1-6; possibly TRBD1 for D (5 bases). The CDR3 contains 16 residues. Germline V lookup: CDR1 SEHNR, CDR2 FQNEAQ (reference sequence). Trimming removed 4 bases from V and 7 bases from J, with 17 bases in between. The CDR3 nucleotides are TGTGCCAGCAGCTACGACAGCCCCGGCGGGAATTCACCCCTCCACTTT. This translates into CASSYDSPGGNSPLHF.

This clonotype was found many times. This chain joins TRBV7-9 and TRBJ1-6; 7 bases align to TRBD1. The V segment lost 3 bases and the J segment 7 bases; nucleotides outside the gene matches: 3. This CDR3 spans 14 amino acids. Germline V gene sequence: CDR1 SEHNR, CDR2 FQNEAQ (reference sequence). DNA for the CDR3: TGTGCCAGCAGCTTCCAGGGGGTAAATTCACCCCTCCACTTT. Translation: CASSFQGVNSPLHF.

The V gene is TRBV10-1, the J gene TRBJ2-3, with D unclear. V dropped 3 bases and J dropped 2 bases, with 15 bases sitting between them. Germline V gives CDR1 WNHNN, CDR2 SYGVQD (reference sequence). The CDR3 sequence is 16 residues long. In nucleotides, the CDR3 is TGCGCCAGCAGTGATGTCAAACAACAAAACACAGATACGCAGTATTTT. Translated, it gives CASSDVKQQNTDTQYF.

This chain connects TRBV29-1 to TRBJ2-5; the D is unclear. CDR1 SQVTM and CDR2 ANQGSEA come from the germline V gene. V was trimmed by 6 bases and J by 5 bases, leaving 13 bases between them. This CDR3 has 12 residues. In DNA, the CDR3 is TGCAGCGTCGTCCAGACGGATGAGACCCAGTACTTC. This sequence encodes CSVVQTDETQYF.

This clonotype was seen at least ten times. The chain carries TRBV12-5 and TRBJ1-6; D perhaps matches TRBD1 (5 bases). The CDR3 length is 13 residues. V was cut by 7 bases and J by 7 bases, with 11 bases left in between. Germline V gene sequence: CDR1 LGHNT, CDR2 FRNRAP. The CDR3 DNA is TGTGCTAGTGTGTATGGGGCGAATTCACCCCTCCACTTT. This codes for CASVYGANSPLHF.

The chain couples TRBV11-2 to TRBJ2-2; 8 bases map to TRBD1. The CDR3 has 15 amino acids. The ends lost 5 bases at V and 3 bases at J; junction bases unmatched: 5. Germline V gives CDR1 SGHAT, CDR2 FQNNGV. CDR3 sequence: CASSQEDRDTGELFF. DNA for the CDR3: TGTGCCAGCAGCCAGGAGGACAGGGACACCGGGGAGCTGTTTTTT.

This clonotype showed up just a few times. The chain links TRBV20-1 to TRBJ1-1; a possible D gene is TRBD1 (5 bases). Trimming stripped 0 bases from V and 1 base from J, with 12 bases between. The CDR3 totals 15 residues. Per the germline V gene, CDR1 is DFQATT and CDR2 is SNEGSKA (reference sequence). CDR3 protein: CSARDSGTGNTEAFF. In nucleotides, the CDR3 is TGCAGTGCTAGAGATTCCGGGACGGGGAACACTGAAGCTTTCTTT.

V is TRBV28 and J is TRBJ2-3; 7 bases fit TRBD1. The J segment lost 2 bases and the V segment lost 6 bases, leaving 5 bases of the junction unmatched. This CDR3 region has 14 residues. Germline V CDR1 and CDR2: MDHEN, SYDVKM. The CDR3 DNA reads as TGTGCCAGCAGGATACAGGGGTCCACAGATACGCAGTATTTT. Its translation: CASRIQGSTDTQYF. Full variable domain (remainder filled in from reference TRBV28 and TRBJ2-3): DVKVTQSSRYLVKRTGEKVFLECVQDMDHENMFWYRQDPGLGLRLIYFSYDVKMKEKGDIPEGYSVSREKKERFSLILESASTNQTSMYLCASRIQGSTDTQYFGPGTRLTVL.

This clonotype has ten or more counts. This rearrangement joins TRBV7-6 to TRBJ2-3; 13 nucleotides match TRBD2. CDR1 is SGHVS, CDR2 FNYEAQ, per germline. J gave up 3 bases and V 2 bases, and 11 bases lay outside the gene matches. This CDR3 is built from 19 residues. In DNA form, the CDR3 reads TGTGCCAGCAGCTTATACCCTGGACTAGCGGGAGACTCGACAGATACGCAGTATTTT. Its protein is CASSLYPGLAGDSTDTQYF.

The rearrangement links TRBV4-3 to TRBJ2-1; D call uncertain. CDR3 size: 15 residues. Germline CDR1 is LGHNA and CDR2 is YSLEER. V lost 1 base and J 8 bases, leaving 15 bases between the germline ends. The CDR3 bases are TGCGCCAGCAGCCAAGCCTTTTATCTTGGGGATGAGCAGTTCTTC. As protein: CASSQAFYLGDEQFF.

This clonotype has only a few counts. The chain carries TRBV10-3 and TRBJ2-3, with no clear D. V was pared by 3 bases and J by 3 bases, with 10 bases between. The CDR3 extends over 14 amino acids. Germline CDR1 ENHRY, CDR2 SYGVKD. CDR3 in amino acids: CAISDMGVTDTQYF. The CDR3 region has the DNA TGTGCCATCAGTGATATGGGTGTAACAGATACGCAGTATTTT.

This clonotype was found a few times. DNA for the CDR3: TGTGCCAGCAGCTTAGGGATAGGGCACAATGAGCAGTTCTTC. This gives the protein CASSLGIGHNEQFF. The chain links TRBV5-8 to TRBJ2-1; no clear D. Per the germline V gene, CDR1 is SGHTS and CDR2 is YDEGEE. CDR3 length: 14 residues. Trimming pared 2 bases from V and 5 bases from J, leaving 11 bases between.

The chain has TRBV11-3 and TRBJ1-1; TRBD1 might be the D (5 bases). Deletions cut 0 bases from V and 5 bases from J, with 10 bases between. This CDR3 is built from 14 residues. Germline V gene lookup returns CDR1 SGHNT and CDR2 YENEEA. Here the CDR3 DNA reads TGTGCCAGCAGCTTAGATTTGGGGGAGACTGAAGCTTTCTTT. Translated, it gives CASSLDLGETEAFF.

This clonotype was picked up a small number of times. The chain is built from TRBV4-1 and TRBJ1-1, with D hard to call. Germline CDR1 reads MGHRA; CDR2 reads YSYEKL. The CDR3 runs 15 residues. V lost 3 bases and J 6 bases, leaving 17 bases between the germline ends. The CDR3 coding sequence is TGCGCCAGCAGCCAGGCCAGGACCGGGGTAGCTGAAGCTTTCTTT. This translates into CASSQARTGVAEAFF.

This clonotype has only one observation. The chain combines TRBV3-1 with TRBJ1-1; D unclear. The V gene lost 3 bases and the J gene lost 4 bases, with 12 bases spanning the gap. This CDR3 has 14 amino acids. Per the germline V gene, CDR1 is LGHDT and CDR2 is YNNKEL (reference sequence). CDR3 amino acids: CASSHQDGFTEAFF. In DNA form, the CDR3 reads TGTGCCAGCAGCCACCAGGACGGATTCACTGAAGCTTTCTTT. Full variable domain (outside the CDR3, taken from reference TRBV3-1 and TRBJ1-1): DTAVSQTPKYLVTQMGNDKSIKCEQNLGHDTMYWYKQDSKKFLKIMFSYNNKELIINETVPNRFSPKSPDKAHLNLHINSLELGDSAVYFCASSHQDGFTEAFFGQGTRLTVV.

The CDR3 loop reads CAWGGAEAFF. The DNA of the CDR3 is TGTGCCTGGGGAGGGGCTGAAGCTTTCTTT. The chain couples TRBV30 to TRBJ1-1; tentative D call: TRBD1 (5 bases). Per the germline V gene, CDR1 is GTSNPN and CDR2 is SVGIG (reference sequence). V was cut by 5 bases and J by 6 bases, with 7 bases left in between. The CDR3 has 10 amino acids. The entire variable domain, with the rest obtained from reference TRBV30 and TRBJ1-1, is as follows: SQTIHQWPATLVQPVGSPLSLECTVEGTSNPNLYWYRQAAGRGLQLLFYSVGIGQISSEVPQNLSASRPQDRQFILSSKKLLLSDSGFYLCAWGGAEAFFGQGTRLTVV.

This clonotype was seen a handful of times. J is TRBJ1-1 and V is TRBV1; the D segment call TRBD1 is taken from the table without a DNA check. TRBV1 is designated a pseudogene. The CDR3 spans 17 residues. CDR3 DNA sequence: TGCACCAGCAGCCAAGCCCGGGACAGCTTGAGGGGGGCTGAAGCTTTCTTT. It specifies CTSSQARDSLRGAEAFF.

This clonotype was observed a few times. The CDR3 sequence is CSVAGANDYGYTF. The CDR3 region has the DNA TGCAGCGTTGCTGGGGCGAATGACTATGGCTACACCTTC. The V gene is TRBV29-1, the J gene TRBJ1-2; maybe TRBD1 (5 bases). CDR1 is SQVTM, CDR2 ANQGSEA, per germline. The CDR3 sequence is 13 residues long. V lost 4 bases and J 3 bases, leaving 12 bases between the germline ends.

This clonotype was observed a few times. The V call is TRBV4-3, the J call TRBJ1-4, with 8 bases identical to TRBD1. Germline loops: CDR1 LGHNA, CDR2 YSLEER. V was clipped by 4 bases and J by 0 bases; unmatched bases: 16. The CDR3 runs to 20 residues. The CDR3 DNA is TGCGCCAGCAGCCCAAAGCCCGGACAGGGAATAGCTGCAACTAATGAAAAACTGTTTTTT. This gives the protein CASSPKPGQGIAATNEKLFF.